This T cell receptor (beta chain) stems from a study of CD8 T cells in Susac syndrome (dated by TCRdb to between 2017 and 2020). The study in broad terms: Of the Susac syndrome patients who were sequenced, roughly 6 had clinically active disease and roughly eight were in clinical remission. At the time of blood withdrawal, Susac syndrome patients were either therapy-naive, taking corticosteroids (with some also receiving IVIg), or on IVIg alone. Whether CD8+ T cell activation and differentiation in Susac syndrome was antigen driven was tested using repertoire sequencing.

RNA was extracted using the RNeasy kit, and roughly 0.45 to 1 microgram was reverse transcribed with random hexamers. TCR beta CDR3 regions were amplified with the immunoSEQ multiplex PCR assay covering 54 Vbeta and 13 Jbeta segments. Bias from PCR amplification was corrected by using a synthetic template baseline for primer optimization and for computational correction. From the authors' description of their analysis: Only productive sequences were kept, with reads annotated to V, D and J genes according to IMGT and analyzed in immunoSEQ Analyzer. Clonality was computed as one minus Shannon entropy normalized by log2 of the number of productive unique sequences. Public and private clones were assessed among the 100 most prevalent clones of each patient and control. Susac-specific clones were defined as absent from healthy and MS cohorts, about 1,000 published viral clones and other ImmuneACCESS disease sequences. The raw public reads went through TCRdb reprocessing: fastp at Q25, MiXCR clone calling, in-frame beta chains kept. Records with the same CDR3 protein are collapsed into one entry carrying the most frequent genes and DNA. V and J calls and clone size were set by TCRdb, not the authors. The sample contains some 210,000 distinct CDR3 sequences, 85% to 95% of them found a single time. The ten most abundant clones make up approximately 0.15% of the sample.

A remark on this clonotype: Its antigen remains undetermined. The record has no base qualities; no much larger clone is one base away.

Peripheral blood CD8+ and CD4+ T cells from healthy donors, Susac syndrome patients and multiple sclerosis patients were profiled by high-throughput TCR beta sequencing. The Susac syndrome patients fulfilled recently defined diagnostic criteria for either definite or probable disease. Bulk CD8+ and CD4+ T cells were purified by magnetic negative isolation, whereas CD8+ TEMRA cells were enriched by FACS. Blood was drawn into EDTA tubes, processed within 24 hours, and PBMCs were isolated by density gradient centrifugation. PBMCs intended for TCR sequencing were cryopreserved in liquid nitrogen and were subsequently thawed in a 37 degrees C water bath. Purity of sorted or isolated CD4+, CD8+ and CD8+ TEMRA cells was at least 90%. General study outcomes and caveats: The CD4+ T cell repertoire of patients with Susac syndrome showed no detectable clonal expansion. The number of individuals in the TCR sequencing and HLA analysis was acknowledged as relatively small.

For CDR1 and CDR2, the germline V gene lists SGHTA and FQGTGA. Unmatched junction bases come to 6, with V trimmed by 5 bases and J by 4 bases. There are 15 amino acids in the CDR3, from cysteine to phenylalanine inclusive. This entry keeps only the CDR3 DNA: 45 bases, framed from base 1. This TCR derives from a human donor with Susac syndrome. This chain joins TRBV7-3 to TRBJ2-1, with TRBD2 matching 9 junction bases. The sequenced sample was CD4+ T cells from PBMCs. The DNA sequence is as follows: TGTGCCAGCAGCCAAATAGCGGGGGAATACAATGAGCAGTTCTTC. Translated, this gives CASSQIAGEYNEQFF.